This record looks at one TCR beta chain sequence and its context. The antigen remains undetermined. This record comes from a study of cytomegalovirus exposure and HLA in healthy donors. The wider study: Membership in the Caucasian-associated ancestry cluster was found for approximately 85% of approximately 430 genotyped donors. Study-wide results and limits: In vitro experiments confirmed that three CMV-associated chains were specific for CMV antigens. Later analysis showed most CMV-associated TCR beta chains appearing HLA-restricted.

The PCR ran on 60 Vbeta and 13 Jbeta primers. TCRdb keeps only in-frame clones here, not all; method: immunoSEQ multiplex PCR. This table has about 200,000 clones, 82% appearing once. Among the donors, all were healthy bone marrow donors. The V gene end was trimmed by 10 bases and the J gene end by 1 base; junction bases not matched to a gene: 6. Germline V gives CDR1 KGHSH, CDR2 LQKENI. The CDR3 totals 13 residues. This chain links TRBV18 with TRBJ1-1; 7 nucleotides match TRBD1. Material for sequencing was PBMCs. The clonotype originates from a man in his forties in good health and CMV-seropositive. The CDR3 sequence is CATSGTANTEAFF. The CDR3 nucleotides are TGTGCCACCTCCGGGACAGCGAACACTGAAGCTTTCTTT.